This T cell receptor (beta chain) was captured by sequencing in a study of T cell responses to AZD1222 COVID-19 vaccine. As regards this clone: The target antigen is unknown.

Assay used: immunoSEQ multiplex PCR; TCRdb lists only in-frame clones, some missing. The table shows around 150,000 clones, with about nine tenths occurring only once. General observations from the study: Donor demographics were predominantly white British with a female majority; clonal diversity may be underestimated. Only 5 or 6 individuals given AZD1222 were seropositive at baseline.

This CDR3 has 16 residues. The germline CDR1 and CDR2 sequences are LNHDA and SQIVND (reference sequence). V was pared by 9 bases and J by 5 bases, with 23 bases between. The TCR originated in an adult in good health. The sequencing here drew on peripheral blood, taken on day 0 of AZD1222 vaccination. The chain links TRBV19 to TRBJ2-1, with TRBD1 as a possible D gene (6 bases). Here the CDR3 reads CASGVQSGTPNNEQFF. CDR3 bases: TGTGCCAGCGGGGTCCAGTCGGGGACACCAAACAATGAGCAGTTCTTC.